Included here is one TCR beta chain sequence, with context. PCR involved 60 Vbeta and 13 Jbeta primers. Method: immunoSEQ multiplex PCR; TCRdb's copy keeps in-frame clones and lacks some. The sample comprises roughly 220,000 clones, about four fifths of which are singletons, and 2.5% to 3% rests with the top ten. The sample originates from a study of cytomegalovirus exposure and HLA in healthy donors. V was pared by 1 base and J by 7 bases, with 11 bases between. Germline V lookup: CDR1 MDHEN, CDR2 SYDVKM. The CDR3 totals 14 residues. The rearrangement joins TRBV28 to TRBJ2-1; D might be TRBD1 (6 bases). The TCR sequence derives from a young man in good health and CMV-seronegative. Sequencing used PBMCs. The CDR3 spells CASSLYRAENEQFF. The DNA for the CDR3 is TGTGCCAGCAGTTTATACAGGGCGGAGAATGAGCAGTTCTTC.